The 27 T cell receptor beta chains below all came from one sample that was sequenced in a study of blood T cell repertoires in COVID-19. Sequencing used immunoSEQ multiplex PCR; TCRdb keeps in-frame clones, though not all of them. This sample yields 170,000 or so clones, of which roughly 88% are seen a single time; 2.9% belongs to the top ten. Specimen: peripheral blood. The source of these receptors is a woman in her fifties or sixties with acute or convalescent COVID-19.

The CDR3 region is CASSSSGGTYNEQFF. CDR3 in DNA: TGTGCCAGCAGTTCTAGCGGGGGGACCTACAATGAGCAGTTCTTC. The V gene is TRBV6-2 or TRBV6-3, the J gene TRBJ2-1; 11 bases line up with TRBD2. Trimming cost V 4 bases and J 2 bases; bases outside gene matches: 1. This CDR3 is 15 amino acids long. Germline loops: CDR1 MNHEY, CDR2 SVGEGT.

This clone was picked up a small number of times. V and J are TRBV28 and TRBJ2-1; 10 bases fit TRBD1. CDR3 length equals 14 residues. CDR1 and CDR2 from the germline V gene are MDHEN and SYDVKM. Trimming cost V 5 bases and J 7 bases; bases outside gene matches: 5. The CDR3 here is CASSGRDRGNEQFF. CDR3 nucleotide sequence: TGTGCCAGCAGTGGGCGGGACAGGGGTAATGAGCAGTTCTTC.

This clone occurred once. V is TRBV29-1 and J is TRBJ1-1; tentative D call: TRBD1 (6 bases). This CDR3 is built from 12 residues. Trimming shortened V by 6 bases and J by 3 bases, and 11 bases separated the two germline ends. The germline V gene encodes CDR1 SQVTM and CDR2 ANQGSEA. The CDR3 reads CSVWDTYTEAFF. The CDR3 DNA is TGCAGCGTCTGGGACACTTACACTGAAGCTTTCTTT.

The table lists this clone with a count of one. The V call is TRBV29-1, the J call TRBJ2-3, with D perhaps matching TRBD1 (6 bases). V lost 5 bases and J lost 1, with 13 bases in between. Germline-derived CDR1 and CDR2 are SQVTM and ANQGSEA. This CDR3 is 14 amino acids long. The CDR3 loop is CSVTTGYRTDTQYF. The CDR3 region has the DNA TGCAGCGTTACCACAGGGTATCGCACAGATACGCAGTATTTT.

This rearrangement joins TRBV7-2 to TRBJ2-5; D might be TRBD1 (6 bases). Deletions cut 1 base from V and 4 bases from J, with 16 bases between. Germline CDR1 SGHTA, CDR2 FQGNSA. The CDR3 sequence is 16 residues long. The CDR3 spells CASSLVGRVQGETQYF. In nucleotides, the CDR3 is TGTGCCAGCAGCTTAGTTGGCAGGGTACAGGGAGAGACCCAGTACTTC.

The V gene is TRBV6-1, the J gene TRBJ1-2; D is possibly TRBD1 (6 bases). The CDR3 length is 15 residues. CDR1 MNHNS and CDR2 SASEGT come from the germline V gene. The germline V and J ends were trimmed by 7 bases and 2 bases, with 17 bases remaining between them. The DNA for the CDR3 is TGTGCCAGCACCATAGAAGGGACACCCAACTATGGCTACACCTTC. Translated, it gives CASTIEGTPNYGYTF.

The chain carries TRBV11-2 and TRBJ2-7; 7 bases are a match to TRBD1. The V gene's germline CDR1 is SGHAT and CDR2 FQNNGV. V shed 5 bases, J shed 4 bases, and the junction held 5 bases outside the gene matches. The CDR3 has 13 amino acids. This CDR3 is CASSPDRAYEQYF. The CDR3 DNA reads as TGTGCCAGCAGCCCAGACAGGGCGTACGAGCAGTACTTC.

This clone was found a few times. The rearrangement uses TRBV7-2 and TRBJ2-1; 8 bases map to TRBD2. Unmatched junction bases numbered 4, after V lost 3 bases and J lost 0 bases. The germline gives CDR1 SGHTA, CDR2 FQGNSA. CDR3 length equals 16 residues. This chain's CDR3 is CASSFTGTSSYNEQFF. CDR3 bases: TGTGCCAGCAGCTTTACCGGGACTAGCTCCTACAATGAGCAGTTCTTC.

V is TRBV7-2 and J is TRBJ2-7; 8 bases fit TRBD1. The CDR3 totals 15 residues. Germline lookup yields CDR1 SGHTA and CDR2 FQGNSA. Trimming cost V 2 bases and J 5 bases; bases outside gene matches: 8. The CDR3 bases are TGTGCCAGCAGCTTATTAGGGCAGGGGGCCGACGAGCAGTACTTC. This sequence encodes CASSLLGQGADEQYF.

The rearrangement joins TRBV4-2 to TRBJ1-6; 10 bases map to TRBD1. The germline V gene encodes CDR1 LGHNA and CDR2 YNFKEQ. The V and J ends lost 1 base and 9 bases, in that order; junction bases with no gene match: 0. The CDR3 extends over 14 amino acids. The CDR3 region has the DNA TGTGCCAGCAGCCAAGGGACAGGGGGTTCACCCCTCCACTTT. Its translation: CASSQGTGGSPLHF.

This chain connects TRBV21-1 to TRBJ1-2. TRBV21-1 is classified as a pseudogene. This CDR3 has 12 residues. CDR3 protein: CASSKEESGYTF. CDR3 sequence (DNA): TGTGCCAGCAGCAAAGAGGAGAGCGGCTACACCTTC.

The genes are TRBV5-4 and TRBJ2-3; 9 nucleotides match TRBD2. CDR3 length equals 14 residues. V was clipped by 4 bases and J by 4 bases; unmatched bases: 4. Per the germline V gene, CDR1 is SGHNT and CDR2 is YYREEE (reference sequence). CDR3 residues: CASSPAGGPDTQYF. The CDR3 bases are TGTGCCAGCAGCCCGGCGGGGGGGCCAGATACGCAGTATTTT. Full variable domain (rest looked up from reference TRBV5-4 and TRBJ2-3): ETGVTQSPTHLIKTRGQQVTLRCSSQSGHNTVSWYQQALGQGPQFIFQYYREEENGRGNFPPRFSGLQFPNYSSELNVNALELDDSALYLCASSPAGGPDTQYFGPGTRLTVL.

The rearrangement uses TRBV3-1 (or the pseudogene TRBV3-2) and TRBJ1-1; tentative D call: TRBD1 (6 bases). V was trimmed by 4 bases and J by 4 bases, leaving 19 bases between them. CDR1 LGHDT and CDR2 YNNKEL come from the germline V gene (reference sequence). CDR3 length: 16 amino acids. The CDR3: CASSPPGQLKPTEAFF. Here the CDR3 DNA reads TGTGCCAGCAGCCCACCGGGACAACTTAAGCCCACTGAAGCTTTCTTT.

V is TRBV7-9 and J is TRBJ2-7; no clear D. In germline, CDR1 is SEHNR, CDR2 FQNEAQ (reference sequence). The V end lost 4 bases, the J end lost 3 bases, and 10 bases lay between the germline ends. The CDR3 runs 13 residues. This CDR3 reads CASSSSTDYEQYF. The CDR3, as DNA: TGTGCCAGCAGCTCATCTACAGACTACGAGCAGTACTTC.

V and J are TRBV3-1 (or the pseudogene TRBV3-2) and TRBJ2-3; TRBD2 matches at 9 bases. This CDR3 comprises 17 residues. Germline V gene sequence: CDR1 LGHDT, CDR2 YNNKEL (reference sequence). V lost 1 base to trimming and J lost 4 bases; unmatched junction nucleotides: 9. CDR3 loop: CASSQGSRTSVPDTQYF. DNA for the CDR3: TGTGCCAGCAGCCAAGGTTCGAGGACTAGCGTGCCAGATACGCAGTATTTT.

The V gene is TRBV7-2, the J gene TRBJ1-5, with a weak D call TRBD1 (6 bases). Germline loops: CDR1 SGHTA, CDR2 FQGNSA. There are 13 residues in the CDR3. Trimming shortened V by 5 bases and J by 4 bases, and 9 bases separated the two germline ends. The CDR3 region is CASSVRGNQPQHF. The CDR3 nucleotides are TGTGCCAGCAGCGTAAGGGGGAATCAGCCCCAGCATTTT.

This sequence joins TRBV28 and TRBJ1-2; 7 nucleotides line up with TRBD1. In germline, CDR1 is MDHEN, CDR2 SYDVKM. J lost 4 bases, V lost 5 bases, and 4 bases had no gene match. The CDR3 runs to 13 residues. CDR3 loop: CASSPDRSYGYTF. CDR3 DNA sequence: TGTGCCAGCAGTCCGGACAGGAGCTATGGCTACACCTTC.

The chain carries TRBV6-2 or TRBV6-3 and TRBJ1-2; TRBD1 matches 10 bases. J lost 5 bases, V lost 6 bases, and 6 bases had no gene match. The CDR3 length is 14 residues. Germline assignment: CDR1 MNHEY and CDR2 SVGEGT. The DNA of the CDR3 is TGTGCCAGCAGCCGCGGGACAGGGGATTATGGCTACACCTTC. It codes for CASSRGTGDYGYTF.

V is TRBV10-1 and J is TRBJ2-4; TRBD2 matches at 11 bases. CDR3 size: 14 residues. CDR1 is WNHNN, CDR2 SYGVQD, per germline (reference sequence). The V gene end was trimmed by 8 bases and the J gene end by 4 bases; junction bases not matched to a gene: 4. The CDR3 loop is CASSTSGAKNIQYF. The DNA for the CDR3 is TGCGCCAGCTCGACTAGCGGGGCGAAAAACATTCAGTACTTC.

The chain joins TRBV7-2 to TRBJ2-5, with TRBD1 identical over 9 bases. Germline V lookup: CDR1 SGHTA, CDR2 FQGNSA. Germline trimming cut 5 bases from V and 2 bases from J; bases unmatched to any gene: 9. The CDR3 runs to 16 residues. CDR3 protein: CASSAGQGGGQETQYF. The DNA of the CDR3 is TGTGCCAGCAGCGCGGGACAGGGCGGAGGTCAAGAGACCCAGTACTTC.

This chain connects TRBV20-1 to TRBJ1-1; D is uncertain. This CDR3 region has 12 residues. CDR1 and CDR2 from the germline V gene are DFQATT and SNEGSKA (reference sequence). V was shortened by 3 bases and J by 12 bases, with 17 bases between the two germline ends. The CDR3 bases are TGCAGTGCTAGTTCGGTATACTTCACTCCTTTCTTT. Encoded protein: CSASSVYFTPFF.

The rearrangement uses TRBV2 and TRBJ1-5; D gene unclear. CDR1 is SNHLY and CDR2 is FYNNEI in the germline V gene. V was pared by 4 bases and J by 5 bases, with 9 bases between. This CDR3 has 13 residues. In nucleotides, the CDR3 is TGTGCCAGCAGTGTGATGAGGGATCAGCCCCAGCATTTT. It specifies CASSVMRDQPQHF. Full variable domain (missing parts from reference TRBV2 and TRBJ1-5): EPEVTQTPSHQVTQMGQEVILRCVPISNHLYFYWYRQILGQKVEFLVSFYNNEISEKSEIFDDQFSVERPDGSNFTLKIRSTKLEDSAMYFCASSVMRDQPQHFGDGTRLSIL.

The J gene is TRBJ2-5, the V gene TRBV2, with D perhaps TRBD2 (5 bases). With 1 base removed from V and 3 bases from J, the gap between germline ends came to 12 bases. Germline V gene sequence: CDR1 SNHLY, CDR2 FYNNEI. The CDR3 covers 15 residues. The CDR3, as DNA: TGTGCCAGCAGTGAAGGATGGACGGGAAAAGAGACCCAGTACTTC. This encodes CASSEGWTGKETQYF.

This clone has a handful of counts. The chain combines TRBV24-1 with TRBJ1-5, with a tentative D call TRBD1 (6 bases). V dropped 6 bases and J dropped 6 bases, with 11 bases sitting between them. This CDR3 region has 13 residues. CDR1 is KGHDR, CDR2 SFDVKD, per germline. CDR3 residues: CATSTGKGQPQHF. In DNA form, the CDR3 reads TGTGCCACCAGTACAGGGAAAGGTCAGCCCCAGCATTTT.

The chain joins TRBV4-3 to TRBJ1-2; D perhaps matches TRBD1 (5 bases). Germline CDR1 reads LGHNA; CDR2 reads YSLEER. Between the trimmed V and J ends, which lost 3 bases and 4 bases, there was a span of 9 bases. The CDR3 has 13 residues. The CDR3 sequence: CASSQFDSYGYTF. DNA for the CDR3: TGCGCCAGCAGCCAGTTCGACAGCTATGGCTACACCTTC.

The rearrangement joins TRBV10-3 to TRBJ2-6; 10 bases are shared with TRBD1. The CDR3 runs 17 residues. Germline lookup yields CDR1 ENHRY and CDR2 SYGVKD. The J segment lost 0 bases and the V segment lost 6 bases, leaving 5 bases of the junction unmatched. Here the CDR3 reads CAIRGTGASSGANVLTF. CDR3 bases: TGTGCCATCAGGGGGACAGGGGCGAGCTCTGGGGCCAACGTCCTGACTTTC.

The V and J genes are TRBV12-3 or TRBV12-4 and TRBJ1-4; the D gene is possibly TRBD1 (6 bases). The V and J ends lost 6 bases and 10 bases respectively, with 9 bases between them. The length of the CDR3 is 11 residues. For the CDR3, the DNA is TGTGCCAGCAGCCTAGGGGGAAAACTGTTTTTT. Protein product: CASSLGGKLFF.